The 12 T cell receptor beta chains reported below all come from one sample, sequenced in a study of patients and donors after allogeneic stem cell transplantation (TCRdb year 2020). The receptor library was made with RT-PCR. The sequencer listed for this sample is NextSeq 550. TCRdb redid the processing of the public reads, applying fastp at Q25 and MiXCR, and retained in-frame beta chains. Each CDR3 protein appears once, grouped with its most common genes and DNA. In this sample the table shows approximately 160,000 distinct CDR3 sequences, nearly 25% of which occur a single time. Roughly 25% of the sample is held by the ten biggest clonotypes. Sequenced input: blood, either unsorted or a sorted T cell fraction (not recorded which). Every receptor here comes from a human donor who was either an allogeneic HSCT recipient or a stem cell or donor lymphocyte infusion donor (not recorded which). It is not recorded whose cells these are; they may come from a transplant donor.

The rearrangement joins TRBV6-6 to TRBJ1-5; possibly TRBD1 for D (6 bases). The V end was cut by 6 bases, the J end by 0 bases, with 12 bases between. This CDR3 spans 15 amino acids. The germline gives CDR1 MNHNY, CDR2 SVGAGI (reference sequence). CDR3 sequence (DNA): TGTGCCAGCAGCCCCGGACAGATTAGCAATCAGCCCCAGCATTTT. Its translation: CASSPGQISNQPQHF.

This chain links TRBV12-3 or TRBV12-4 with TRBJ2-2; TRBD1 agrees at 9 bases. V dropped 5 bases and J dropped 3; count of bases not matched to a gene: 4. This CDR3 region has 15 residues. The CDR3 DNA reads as TGTGCCAGCAGTCTTGGGGACAGGGACACCGGGGAGCTGTTTTTT. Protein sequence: CASSLGDRDTGELFF.

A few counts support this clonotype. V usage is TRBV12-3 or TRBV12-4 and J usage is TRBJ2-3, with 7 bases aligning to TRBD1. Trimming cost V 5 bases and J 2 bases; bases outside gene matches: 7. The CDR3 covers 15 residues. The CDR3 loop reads CASSGKGAPTDTQYF. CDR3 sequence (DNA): TGTGCCAGCAGTGGTAAGGGGGCGCCCACAGATACGCAGTATTTT.

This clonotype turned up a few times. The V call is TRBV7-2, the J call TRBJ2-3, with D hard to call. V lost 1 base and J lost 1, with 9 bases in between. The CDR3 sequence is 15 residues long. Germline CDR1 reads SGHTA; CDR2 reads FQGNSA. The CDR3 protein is CASSLVAWGTDTQYF. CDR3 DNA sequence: TGTGCCAGCAGCTTAGTGGCCTGGGGCACAGATACGCAGTATTTT.

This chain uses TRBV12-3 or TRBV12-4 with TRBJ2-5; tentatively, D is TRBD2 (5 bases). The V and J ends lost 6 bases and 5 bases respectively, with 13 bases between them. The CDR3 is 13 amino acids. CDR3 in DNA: TGTGCCAGCAGCGTGGACCGAGGGGAGACCCAGTACTTC. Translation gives CASSVDRGETQYF.

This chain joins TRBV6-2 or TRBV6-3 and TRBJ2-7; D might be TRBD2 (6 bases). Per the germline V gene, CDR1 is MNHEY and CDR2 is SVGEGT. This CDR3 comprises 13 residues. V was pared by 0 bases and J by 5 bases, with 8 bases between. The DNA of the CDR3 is TGTGCCAGCAGTTACTCGCGGGATAACGAGCAGTACTTC. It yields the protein CASSYSRDNEQYF.

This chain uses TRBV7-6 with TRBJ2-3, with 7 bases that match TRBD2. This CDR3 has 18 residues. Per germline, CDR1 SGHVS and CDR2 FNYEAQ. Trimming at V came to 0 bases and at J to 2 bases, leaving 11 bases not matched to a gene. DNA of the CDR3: TGTGCCAGCAGCTTAGCGGGGGGGTGGAATACACACACAGATACGCAGTATTTT. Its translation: CASSLAGGWNTHTDTQYF.

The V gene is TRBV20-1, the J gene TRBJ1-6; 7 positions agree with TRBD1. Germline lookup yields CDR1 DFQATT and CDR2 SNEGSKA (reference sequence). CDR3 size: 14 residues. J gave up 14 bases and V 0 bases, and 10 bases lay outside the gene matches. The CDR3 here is CSARDAVGTAALHF. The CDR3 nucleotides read TGCAGTGCTAGAGATGCCGTCGGGACAGCGGCCCTCCACTTT.

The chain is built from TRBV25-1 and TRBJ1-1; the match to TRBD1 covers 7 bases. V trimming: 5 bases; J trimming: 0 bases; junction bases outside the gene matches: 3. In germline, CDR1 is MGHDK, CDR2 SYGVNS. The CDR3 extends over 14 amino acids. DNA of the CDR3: TGTGCCAGCAGTCGGGACAGAGTGAACACTGAAGCTTTCTTT. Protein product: CASSRDRVNTEAFF.

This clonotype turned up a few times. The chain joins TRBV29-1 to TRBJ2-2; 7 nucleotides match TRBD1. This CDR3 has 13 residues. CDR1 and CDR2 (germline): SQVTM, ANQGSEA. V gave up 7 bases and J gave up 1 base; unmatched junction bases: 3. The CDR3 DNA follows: TGCAGCGCATGGACAGGGAACACCGGGGAGCTGTTTTTT. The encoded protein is CSAWTGNTGELFF.

CDR3: CASSLDWGNEQFF. CDR3 nucleotide sequence: TGTGCCAGCAGCCTTGACTGGGGGAATGAGCAGTTCTTC. The V gene is TRBV14, the J gene TRBJ2-1; perhaps D is TRBD1 or TRBD2 (5 bases each). This CDR3 is 13 amino acids long. Trimming left V 4 bases short and J 7 bases short, with 11 bases between. CDR1 and CDR2 from the germline V gene are SGHDN and FVKESK.

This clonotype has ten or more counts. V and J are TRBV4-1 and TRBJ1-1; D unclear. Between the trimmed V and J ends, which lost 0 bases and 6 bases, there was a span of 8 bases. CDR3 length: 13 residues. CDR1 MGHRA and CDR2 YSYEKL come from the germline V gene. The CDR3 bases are TGCGCCAGCAGCCAAGATGGTAGGGCTGAAGCTTTCTTT. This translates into CASSQDGRAEAFF.